Presented here are 3 T cell receptor beta chains from one specimen sequenced in a study of early T cells in non-severe SARS-CoV-2 infection (TCRdb year 2021). The library came from 5' RACE. Sequencing instrument: NextSeq 500. TCRdb reprocessing: public reads trimmed at Q25 with fastp, clones called with MiXCR, in-frame beta chains kept. For every CDR3 protein sequence, its rows merge into one entry that carries the most common genes and DNA. This sample has 50,000 to 55,000 distinct CDR3 sequences in its table, and 9.3% of those were observed once. The ten largest clones represent under 15% of the sample. The material sequenced was whole blood. The receptors originated from an adult who was a healthcare worker with PCR-confirmed SARS-CoV-2 infection or an uninfected control (not recorded which).

This clonotype occurred a few times. V and J are TRBV7-9 and TRBJ1-2; a possible D gene is TRBD1 (5 bases). Trimming stripped 5 bases from V and 4 bases from J, with 14 bases between. The CDR3 runs to 14 residues. Per the germline V gene, CDR1 is SEHNR and CDR2 is FQNEAQ (reference sequence). In DNA form, the CDR3 reads TGTGCCAGCAGCGGGGGACGAAAGGGCTATGGCTACACCTTC. Translating it yields CASSGGRKGYGYTF.

This chain joins TRBV7-2 and TRBJ1-1; D perhaps matches TRBD1 (5 bases). In germline, CDR1 is SGHTA, CDR2 FQGNSA. V gave up 2 bases and J gave up 11 bases, with 12 bases separating them. This CDR3 region has 12 residues. CDR3 sequence (DNA): TGTGCCAGCAGCTTACGCCAGGGTCGCGCTTTCTTT. The encoded protein is CASSLRQGRAFF.

The chain combines TRBV28 with TRBJ1-1, with D perhaps TRBD1 (5 bases). CDR1 is MDHEN, CDR2 SYDVKM, per germline. The CDR3 has 11 amino acids. Deletions cut 8 bases from V and 6 bases from J, with 10 bases between. The CDR3 coding sequence is TGTGCCAGCCGTCAGGGCGCTGAAGCTTTCTTT. Its protein is CASRQGAEAFF. The full variable domain, with the rest looked up from reference TRBV28 and TRBJ1-1, is DVKVTQSSRYLVKRTGEKVFLECVQDMDHENMFWYRQDPGLGLRLIYFSYDVKMKEKGDIPEGYSVSREKKERFSLILESASTNQTSMYLCASRQGAEAFFGQGTRLTVV.